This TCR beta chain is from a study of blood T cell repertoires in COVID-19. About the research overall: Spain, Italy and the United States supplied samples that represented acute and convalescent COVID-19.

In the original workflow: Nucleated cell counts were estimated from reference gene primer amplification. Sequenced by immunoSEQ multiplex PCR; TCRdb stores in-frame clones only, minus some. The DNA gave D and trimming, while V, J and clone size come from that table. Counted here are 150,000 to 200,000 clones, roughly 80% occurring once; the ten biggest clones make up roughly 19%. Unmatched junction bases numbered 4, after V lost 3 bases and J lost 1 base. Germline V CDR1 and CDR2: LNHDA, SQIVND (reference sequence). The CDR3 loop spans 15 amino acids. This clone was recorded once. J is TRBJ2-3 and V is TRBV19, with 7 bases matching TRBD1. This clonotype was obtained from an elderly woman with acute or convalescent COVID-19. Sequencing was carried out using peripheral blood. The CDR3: CASSITGVGTDTQYF. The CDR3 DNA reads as TGTGCCAGTAGTATTACAGGGGTGGGCACAGATACGCAGTATTTT.